Listed below are T cell receptor beta chains from one sample, sequenced in a study of blood T cells in healthy people across ages. Via MiXCR, TCRdb re-called the 5' RACE reads, giving one row per CDR3 protein. The sample shows about 1.8 million distinct CDR3 sequences, less than 50% of them seen only once. Sequencing input: blood. The receptors stem from a middle-aged woman in good health. Each CDR3 is given with its conserved first and last residue. The order of the fields is V gene, D gene, J gene, clone size, CDR3 protein, CDR3 DNA. A D gene is named only where the DNA matches it firmly. Some rows mark clone size as missing; the rest say once, few, many or name a class of expanded clone.

V: TRBV2; D: TRBD1; J: TRBJ2-3; size: .; CDR3: CASSPTGIGSDTQYF; DNA: TGTGCCAGCAGTCCGACAGGGATAGGGTCAGATACGCAGTATTTT
V: TRBV6-1; D: .; J: TRBJ2-5; size: once; CDR3: CASSEAALVLRETQYF; DNA: TGTGCCAGCAGTGAAGCAGCCCTAGTTCTTCGGGAGACCCAGTACTTC
V: TRBV24-1; D: .; J: TRBJ2-3; size: .; CDR3: CATGGSPTLDTQYF; DNA: TGTGCCACCGGAGGGTCCCCCACACTAGATACGCAGTATTTT
V: TRBV20-1; D: TRBD1; J: TRBJ1-5; size: .; CDR3: CSAPGPGTASGVGPQHF; DNA: TGCAGTGCCCCTGGGCCCGGGACAGCGTCAGGAGTTGGGCCCCAGCATTTT
V: TRBV7-2; D: .; J: TRBJ2-5; size: few; CDR3: CASSLSWIAETQYF; DNA: TGTGCCAGCAGCTTATCGTGGATCGCAGAGACCCAGTACTTC
V: TRBV7-9; D: TRBD2; J: TRBJ2-3; size: .; CDR3: CASSPPTSGGSTDTQYF; DNA: TGTGCCAGCAGCCCACCGACTAGCGGGGGGAGCACAGATACGCAGTATTTT
V: TRBV6-1; D: TRBD1; J: TRBJ2-1; size: .; CDR3: CASRELPGQGANEQFF; DNA: TGTGCCAGCAGAGAACTGCCGGGACAGGGGGCCAATGAGCAGTTCTTC
V: TRBV9; D: .; J: TRBJ2-3; size: .; CDR3: CASSVRTGTDTQYF; DNA: TGTGCCAGCAGCGTAAGGACGGGCACAGATACGCAGTATTTT
V: TRBV20-1; D: .; J: TRBJ2-7; size: .; CDR3: CSASGGGEIYEQYF; DNA: TGCAGTGCTAGTGGGGGCGGGGAAATCTACGAGCAGTACTTC
V: TRBV20-1; D: .; J: TRBJ2-1; size: .; CDR3: CSARARVSYNEQFF; DNA: TGCAGTGCGCGAGCGCGGGTCTCCTACAATGAGCAGTTCTTC
V: TRBV12-3/TRBV12-4; D: .; J: TRBJ2-1; size: once; CDR3: CACLAGTPFSHNEQFF; DNA: TGTGCCTGTCTGGCAGGGACTCCCTTTAGCCACAATGAGCAGTTCTTC
V: TRBV25-1; D: .; J: TRBJ2-5; size: .; CDR3: CASSESGRETQYF; DNA: TGTGCCAGCAGTGAATCGGGTAGGGAGACCCAGTACTTC
V: TRBV2; D: .; J: TRBJ2-1; size: .; CDR3: CASSGITGSGQFF; DNA: TGTGCCAGCTCGGGGATTACAGGGAGTGGGCAGTTCTTC
V: TRBV24-1; D: .; J: TRBJ2-4; size: .; CDR3: CATSDLGAAALAKNIQYF; DNA: TGTGCCACCAGTGATTTGGGGGCCGCCGCGCTAGCCAAAAACATTCAGTACTTC
V: TRBV11-2; D: .; J: TRBJ2-3; size: .; CDR3: CASSLEPQAGRDTDTQYF; DNA: TGTGCCAGCAGCTTAGAGCCCCAGGCGGGGCGGGACACAGATACGCAGTATTTT
V: TRBV20-1; D: .; J: TRBJ2-7; size: .; CDR3: CSAMGVDYEQYF; DNA: TGCAGTGCTATGGGGGTTGACTACGAGCAGTACTTC
V: TRBV7-2; D: TRBD1; J: TRBJ1-2; size: .; CDR3: CASSSLRTGYGYTF; DNA: TGTGCCAGCAGCTCCTTACGGACAGGCTATGGCTACACCTTC
V: TRBV6-6; D: .; J: TRBJ2-5; size: .; CDR3: CASSYSSAIQETQYF; DNA: TGTGCCAGCAGTTACTCTTCGGCGATCCAAGAGACCCAGTACTTC
V: TRBV28; D: .; J: TRBJ1-1; size: .; CDR3: CASSFSWESVGIITEAFF; DNA: TGTGCCAGCAGTTTCTCTTGGGAGTCAGTGGGGATTATCACTGAAGCTTTCTTT
V: TRBV20-1; D: TRBD1; J: TRBJ1-5; size: few; CDR3: CSARVGQGYQPQHF; DNA: TGCAGTGCTAGAGTGGGACAGGGCTATCAGCCCCAGCATTTT
V: TRBV15; D: .; J: TRBJ2-1; size: .; CDR3: CATSGGRRVNEQFF; DNA: TGTGCCACCAGCGGGGGCCGTAGGGTCAATGAGCAGTTCTTC
V: TRBV28; D: .; J: TRBJ2-1; size: .; CDR3: CASSLLRQGLGSTEQFF; DNA: TGTGCCAGCAGTTTACTCCGGCAGGGACTTGGATCTACAGAGCAGTTCTTC
V: TRBV3-1; D: TRBD1; J: TRBJ1-2; size: .; CDR3: CASSPNRDRGFNYGYTF; DNA: TGTGCCAGCAGCCCAAACCGGGACAGGGGGTTTAACTATGGCTACACCTTC
V: TRBV4-1; D: TRBD1; J: TRBJ1-6; size: few; CDR3: CASSQGQGDNSPLHF; DNA: TGCGCCAGCAGCCAAGGACAGGGGGATAATTCACCCCTCCACTTT
V: TRBV27; D: TRBD2; J: TRBJ2-3; size: few; CDR3: CASSRLAVTDTQYF; DNA: TGTGCCAGCAGTCGACTAGCGGTCACAGATACGCAGTATTTT
V: TRBV3-1; D: .; J: TRBJ2-7; size: .; CDR3: CASSQNAGSNEQYF; DNA: TGTGCCAGCAGCCAGAATGCAGGGTCCAATGAGCAGTACTTC
V: TRBV6-5; D: .; J: TRBJ2-7; size: few; CDR3: CASSYMTGYEQYF; DNA: TGTGCCAGCAGTTACATGACAGGCTACGAGCAGTACTTC
V: TRBV5-1; D: .; J: TRBJ2-2; size: .; CDR3: CASSLDTARTGELFF; DNA: TGCGCCAGCAGCTTGGATACAGCTCGCACCGGGGAGCTGTTTTTT
V: TRBV7-2; D: TRBD2; J: TRBJ2-5; size: .; CDR3: CASTYGGMGETQYF; DNA: TGTGCCAGCACCTACGGGGGGATGGGAGAGACCCAGTACTTC
V: TRBV20-1; D: .; J: TRBJ2-5; size: .; CDR3: CSARSGGEVKETQYF; DNA: TGCAGTGCTAGGTCGGGTGGGGAGGTGAAAGAGACCCAGTACTTC
V: TRBV10-3; D: TRBD1; J: TRBJ1-1; size: .; CDR3: CAISPSNRGLGNTEAFF; DNA: TGTGCCATCAGCCCCTCTAACAGGGGCTTAGGGAACACTGAAGCTTTCTTT
V: TRBV6-5; D: .; J: TRBJ1-2; size: few; CDR3: CASSTGTTYGYTF; DNA: TGTGCCAGCAGTACCGGGACAACTTATGGCTACACCTTC
V: TRBV2; D: .; J: TRBJ1-4; size: .; CDR3: CASGDINEKLFF; DNA: TGTGCCAGCGGGGATATTAATGAAAAACTGTTTTTT
V: TRBV6-2/TRBV6-3; D: .; J: TRBJ2-3; size: few; CDR3: CASSYQGPTTDTQYF; DNA: TGTGCCAGCAGTTACCAGGGGCCTACCACAGATACGCAGTATTTT
V: TRBV20-1; D: .; J: TRBJ1-4; size: .; CDR3: CSARQALGEKLFF; DNA: TGCAGTGCTCGACAGGCGTTGGGGGAAAAACTGTTTTTT
V: TRBV7-9; D: TRBD1; J: TRBJ2-1; size: many; CDR3: CASSLESGGAFF; DNA: TGTGCCAGCAGCTTAGAATCAGGGGGCGCGTTCTTC
V: TRBV20-1; D: TRBD1; J: TRBJ2-5; size: few; CDR3: CSATPGQGIPETQYF; DNA: TGCAGTGCAACCCCGGGACAGGGAATCCCAGAGACCCAGTACTTC
V: TRBV6-5; D: TRBD2; J: TRBJ2-1; size: few; CDR3: CASGAGGASSYNEQFF; DNA: TGTGCCAGCGGGGCGGGGGGTGCAAGCTCCTACAATGAGCAGTTCTTC
V: TRBV11-2; D: .; J: TRBJ2-2; size: .; CDR3: CASRSGTTNTGELFF; DNA: TGTGCCAGCAGGTCCGGGACGACGAACACCGGGGAGCTGTTTTTT
V: TRBV20-1; D: .; J: TRBJ2-3; size: once; CDR3: CSASGIAADTQYF; DNA: TGCAGTGCTAGTGGTATTGCGGCAGATACGCAGTATTTT
V: TRBV6-6; D: .; J: TRBJ1-2; size: few; CDR3: CASSYSEGFNYGYTF; DNA: TGTGCCAGCAGTTATAGCGAGGGGTTTAACTATGGCTACACCTTC
V: TRBV7-3; D: .; J: TRBJ2-3; size: few; CDR3: CASSTTVTSTDTQYF; DNA: TGTGCCAGCAGCACAACCGTGACTAGCACAGATACGCAGTATTTT
V: TRBV28; D: TRBD2; J: TRBJ2-3; size: .; CDR3: CASSGLAGDTDTQYF; DNA: TGTGCCAGCAGTGGCTTAGCGGGGGACACAGATACGCAGTATTTT
V: TRBV2; D: TRBD2; J: TRBJ2-7; size: .; CDR3: CASSDGTNSYEQYF; DNA: TGTGCCAGCAGTGATGGGACTAACTCCTACGAGCAGTACTTC
V: TRBV7-2; D: TRBD1; J: TRBJ2-5; size: .; CDR3: CASSSAGDRGTKQYF; DNA: TGTGCCAGCAGCTCCGCCGGGGACAGGGGTACTAAGCAGTACTTC
V: TRBV6-5; D: TRBD1; J: TRBJ1-2; size: .; CDR3: CASSYGDRPYGYTF; DNA: TGTGCCAGCAGTTACGGGGACAGACCCTATGGCTACACCTTC
V: TRBV5-1; D: TRBD1; J: TRBJ2-6; size: .; CDR3: CASSSLGQGTGANVLTF; DNA: TGCGCCAGCAGCTCCCTAGGACAGGGAACGGGGGCCAACGTCCTGACTTTC
V: TRBV7-9; D: .; J: TRBJ1-2; size: .; CDR3: CASSLARGSAGYTF; DNA: TGTGCCAGCAGCTTAGCGCGGGGTTCCGCGGGCTACACCTTC
V: TRBV24-1; D: .; J: TRBJ2-1; size: .; CDR3: CATRSGNEQFF; DNA: TGTGCCACCAGGTCAGGGAATGAGCAGTTCTTC
V: TRBV6-2/TRBV6-3; D: .; J: TRBJ2-1; size: few; CDR3: CASSIPGVSNEQFF; DNA: TGTGCCAGCAGTATCCCAGGGGTGTCCAATGAGCAGTTCTTC
V: TRBV10-1; D: TRBD2; J: TRBJ2-1; size: once; CDR3: CASSDLGLAGGEQFF; DNA: TGCGCCAGCAGTGACCTGGGACTAGCGGGGGGTGAGCAGTTCTTC
V: TRBV11-2; D: .; J: TRBJ2-5; size: .; CDR3: CASSPNYFEQYF; DNA: TGTGCCAGCAGCCCGAATTACTTTGAGCAGTACTTC
V: TRBV24-1; D: TRBD1; J: TRBJ2-1; size: .; CDR3: CATSDSGSYRGDEQFF; DNA: TGTGCCACCAGTGATTCAGGGTCGTACAGGGGCGATGAGCAGTTCTTC
V: TRBV3-1; D: .; J: TRBJ2-1; size: .; CDR3: CASSRSGVPNEQFF; DNA: TGTGCCAGCAGTAGGTCCGGGGTTCCCAATGAGCAGTTCTTC
V: TRBV7-9; D: .; J: TRBJ2-1; size: .; CDR3: CASSSSLNSYNEQFF; DNA: TGTGCCAGCAGCTCCTCACTGAATTCCTACAATGAGCAGTTCTTC
V: TRBV11-2; D: .; J: TRBJ2-5; size: .; CDR3: CASSLGASIETQYF; DNA: TGTGCCAGCAGCTTAGGTGCATCCATCGAGACCCAGTACTTC
V: TRBV6-5; D: .; J: TRBJ2-4; size: .; CDR3: CASSYTTTGAKNIQYF; DNA: TGTGCCAGCAGTTACACCACGACAGGAGCCAAAAACATTCAGTACTTC
V: TRBV20-1; D: .; J: TRBJ2-5; size: .; CDR3: CSAMPTGLGLFAETQYF; DNA: TGCAGTGCCATGCCTACAGGGTTGGGCTTGTTCGCGGAGACCCAGTACTTC
V: TRBV7-9; D: .; J: TRBJ2-1; size: few; CDR3: CASSFRGTAANEQFF; DNA: TGTGCCAGCAGCTTTCGCGGGACGGCCGCCAATGAGCAGTTCTTC